Listed below are T cell receptor beta chains from one sample, sequenced in a study of T cells in Graves' hyperthyroidism and ophthalmopathy. MiXCR, run by TCRdb on the multiplex PCR reads, gives a single entry per CDR3 protein. The profile shows about 480,000 distinct CDR3 sequences, 13% to 15% of them singletons. The specimen was blood. Receptor source: a woman aged 18-30 years with Graves' hyperthyroidism. The CDR3 runs from the conserved cysteine through the conserved F or W. Each record gives: J gene, V gene, CDR3 protein.

TRBJ2-6 | TRBV30 | CAWSQGGNPGANVLTF
TRBJ1-1 | TRBV20-1 | CSATYPGQFSEAFF
TRBJ2-3 | TRBV6-1 | CASSLPPGLAGEGDVANTQYF
TRBJ2-7 | TRBV7-8 | CASKDMSYEQYF
TRBJ2-1 | TRBV12-3/TRBV12-4 | CASTKTSGRIDNEQFF
TRBJ2-5 | TRBV19 | CASSETGGSETQYF
TRBJ2-1 | TRBV2 | CASSGGSGYNEQFF
TRBJ2-1 | TRBV7-2 | CASTLGGTPNNEQFF
TRBJ2-1 | TRBV12-3/TRBV12-4 | CASSKSGLDNEQFF
TRBJ2-7 | TRBV20-1 | CSARVGEGPLHEQYF
TRBJ2-3 | TRBV20-1 | CSARDLRGLAGGTDTQYF